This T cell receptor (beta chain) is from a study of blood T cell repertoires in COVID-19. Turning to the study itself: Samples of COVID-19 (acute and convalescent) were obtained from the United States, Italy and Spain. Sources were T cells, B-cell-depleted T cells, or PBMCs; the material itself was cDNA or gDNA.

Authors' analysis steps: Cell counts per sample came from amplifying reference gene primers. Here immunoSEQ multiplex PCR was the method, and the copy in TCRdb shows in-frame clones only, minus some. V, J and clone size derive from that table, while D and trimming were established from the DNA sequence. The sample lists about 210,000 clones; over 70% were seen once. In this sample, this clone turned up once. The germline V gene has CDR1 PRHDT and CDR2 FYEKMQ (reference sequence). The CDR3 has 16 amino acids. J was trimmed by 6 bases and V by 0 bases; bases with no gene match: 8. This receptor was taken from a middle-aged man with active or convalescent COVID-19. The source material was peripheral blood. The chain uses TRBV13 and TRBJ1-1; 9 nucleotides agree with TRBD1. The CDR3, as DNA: TGTGCCAGCAGCTTAGGGCGAGGACAGGGGACTTCTGAAGCTTTCTTT. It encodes CASSLGRGQGTSEAFF.